This TCR beta chain was obtained from a study of blood T cell repertoires in COVID-19. Study information: Samples taken during acute and convalescent COVID-19 were collected in the United States, Italy and Spain. The analysed material was cDNA or gDNA that came from T cells, B-cell-depleted T cells, or PBMCs.

Only in-frame clones appear in the TCRdb table, and some are missing; sequencing was by immunoSEQ multiplex PCR. Of 400,000 to 550,000 clones in the sample, around 89% were seen once. With 1 base removed from V and 2 bases from J, the gap between germline ends came to 12 bases. This CDR3 is built from 15 residues. CDR1 and CDR2 (germline): LGHNT, FRNRAP. The chain employs TRBV12-5 and TRBJ2-7, with D possibly TRBD2 on 5 matching bases. The source is a woman in her twenties or thirties with acute or convalescent COVID-19. The sequenced sample was peripheral blood. CDR3 sequence: CASGLGGGRTYEQYF. Written as DNA, the CDR3 is TGTGCTAGTGGTTTGGGTGGAGGCAGGACCTACGAGCAGTACTTC.